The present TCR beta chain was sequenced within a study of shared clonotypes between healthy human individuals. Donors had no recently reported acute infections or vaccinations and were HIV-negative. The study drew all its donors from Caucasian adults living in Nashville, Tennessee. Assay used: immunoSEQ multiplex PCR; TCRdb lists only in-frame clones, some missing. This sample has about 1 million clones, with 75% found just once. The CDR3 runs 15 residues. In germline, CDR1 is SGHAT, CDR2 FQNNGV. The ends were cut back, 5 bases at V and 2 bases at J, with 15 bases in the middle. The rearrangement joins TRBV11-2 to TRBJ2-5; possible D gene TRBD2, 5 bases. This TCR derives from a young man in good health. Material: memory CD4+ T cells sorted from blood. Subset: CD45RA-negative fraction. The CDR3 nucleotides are TGTGCCAGCAGCCGCCCTCAACTAGTGCAAGAGACCCAGTACTTC. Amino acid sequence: CASSRPQLVQETQYF.